A selection of T cell receptor beta chains follows, all from one sample in a study of response to subunit inactivated influenza vaccine. Using its own MiXCR run on the RT-PCR reads, TCRdb lists one record per CDR3 protein. The sample shows hundreds of thousands of distinct CDR3 sequences, 15% to 19% of them seen only once. This specimen was PBMCs from blood, taken 11 to 12 days after vaccination. The receptor source for this set is a man between 50 and 59 years old who received an inactivated influenza vaccine. The conserved cysteine and the conserved F or W are not part of the CDR3 here. Each record gives: J gene, V gene, CDR3 protein.

J: TRBJ1-2; V: TRBV6-5; CDR3: ASSYGSEGGYT
J: TRBJ2-3; V: TRBV4-3; CDR3: ASSQDRRLAGIPTDTQY
J: TRBJ2-1; V: TRBV3-1; CDR3: ASSPGTSWSSYNEQF
J: TRBJ1-1; V: TRBV7-2; CDR3: ASSSTGRDTEAF
J: TRBJ1-1; V: TRBV7-2; CDR3: ASSPDYVRPEAF
J: TRBJ2-5; V: TRBV7-7; CDR3: ASSPYLGLLAGGQETQY
J: TRBJ1-1; V: TRBV6-1; CDR3: ASSEEPAAF
J: TRBJ2-1; V: TRBV30; CDR3: AGDSYNEQF
J: TRBJ2-1; V: TRBV28; CDR3: ASSYQTSGRAGGF
J: TRBJ1-1; V: TRBV7-9; CDR3: ASSWGAGGGEAF
J: TRBJ1-2; V: TRBV28; CDR3: ASNPPGTRRGYT
J: TRBJ2-7; V: TRBV10-3; CDR3: AITGELGSYEQY
J: TRBJ2-3; V: TRBV7-2; CDR3: ASSLASRPSTDTQY
J: TRBJ2-2; V: TRBV5-1; CDR3: ASSFGLGTNTGELF
J: TRBJ2-7; V: TRBV20-1; CDR3: SASRDLTSYEQY
J: TRBJ2-1; V: TRBV6-5; CDR3: ASSNPGWKLF
J: TRBJ1-1; V: TRBV4-1; CDR3: ASSHSSNTEAF
J: TRBJ2-3; V: TRBV7-2; CDR3: ASSQSAGGGTDTQY
J: TRBJ1-6; V: TRBV5-1; CDR3: ASSLDGQINSPLH
J: TRBJ1-5; V: TRBV28; CDR3: ASSSGQEVRQPQH
J: TRBJ2-7; V: TRBV6-5; CDR3: ASSTINYEQY
J: TRBJ2-7; V: TRBV20-1; CDR3: SANPGGEQY
J: TRBJ1-1; V: TRBV20-1; CDR3: SALTGVTTEAF
J: TRBJ2-7; V: TRBV29-1; CDR3: SAGDRQSYEQY
J: TRBJ1-6; V: TRBV20-1; CDR3: SAKDEGPLH
J: TRBJ1-6; V: TRBV2; CDR3: ASSAGTRYSPLH
J: TRBJ1-6; V: TRBV7-9; CDR3: ASTLDSIRNTPLH
J: TRBJ1-2; V: TRBV18; CDR3: ASRSGQMNYGYT
J: TRBJ2-1; V: TRBV24-1; CDR3: ATSDFTGGPGNEQF
J: TRBJ1-5; V: TRBV30; CDR3: AWNLKGSNNQPQH
J: TRBJ2-1; V: TRBV11-2; CDR3: ASSPRGGKREQF
J: TRBJ1-4; V: TRBV12-3/TRBV12-4; CDR3: ASSFGGWEKLF
J: TRBJ1-6; V: TRBV7-2; CDR3: ASSLLARGAKSPLH
J: TRBJ2-1; V: TRBV30; CDR3: AWSTTGYEQF
J: TRBJ2-5; V: TRBV7-9; CDR3: ASSLETGGVETQY
J: TRBJ1-2; V: TRBV12-3/TRBV12-4; CDR3: ASSWTRIERGYT
J: TRBJ2-7; V: TRBV5-6; CDR3: ASARQGGEEQY
J: TRBJ1-2; V: TRBV10-3; CDR3: AISEGGHGYGYT
J: TRBJ1-1; V: TRBV6-1; CDR3: ASSPREPRGAF
J: TRBJ2-1; V: TRBV18; CDR3: ASSTRTSGRANVNEQF
J: TRBJ2-1; V: TRBV19; CDR3: ASSIGLAGAGGSYNEQF
J: TRBJ2-1; V: TRBV7-3; CDR3: ASSFSGTTVSEQF
J: TRBJ2-3; V: TRBV6-1; CDR3: ASRISGGDSTDTQY
J: TRBJ2-2; V: TRBV20-1; CDR3: SARPGSGYTGELF
J: TRBJ2-1; V: TRBV2; CDR3: ASGEDGGYNEQF
J: TRBJ2-5; V: TRBV3-1; CDR3: ASTHGEETQY
J: TRBJ2-7; V: TRBV30; CDR3: AWSAYGEQY
J: TRBJ1-5; V: TRBV10-2; CDR3: ATTPGSNQPQH
J: TRBJ2-7; V: TRBV7-9; CDR3: ASSLDGTATYEQY
J: TRBJ2-5; V: TRBV5-5; CDR3: ASSLEVGRETQY
J: TRBJ2-6; V: TRBV11-2; CDR3: ASRKAGLSLGANVLT
J: TRBJ2-7; V: TRBV20-1; CDR3: SAPVAGVGEQY
J: TRBJ2-5; V: TRBV12-3/TRBV12-4; CDR3: ASRLGQGSQETQY
J: TRBJ2-7; V: TRBV6-2/TRBV6-3; CDR3: ASSYSYAYSYEQY
J: TRBJ2-3; V: TRBV10-3; CDR3: AIRGPVGDTQY
J: TRBJ2-4; V: TRBV29-1; CDR3: SAMGQRGNIQY
J: TRBJ1-2; V: TRBV2; CDR3: ASLTNYGYT
J: TRBJ2-1; V: TRBV20-1; CDR3: SATRPLYNEQF
J: TRBJ2-2; V: TRBV6-1; CDR3: ASSEITVFTGELF
J: TRBJ2-7; V: TRBV7-9; CDR3: ASSSTGGAPGEQY